Given below is one T cell receptor beta chain in context. Its antigen remains unidentified. This specimen includes other DNA sequences encoding the same CDR3. This entry belongs to a study of cytomegalovirus exposure and HLA in healthy donors. This CDR3 comprises 15 residues. The V gene lost 3 bases and the J gene lost 6 bases, with 16 bases spanning the gap. Germline CDR1 is SGHTA and CDR2 is FQGNSA. The PCR had 60 Vbeta and 13 Jbeta primers. Here immunoSEQ multiplex PCR was the method, and the copy in TCRdb shows in-frame clones only, minus some. Among some 150,000 clones listed, about three quarters were seen once. Whole-study findings and limits: When analyzed later, a missense DCLRE1C variant was found to be linked to TCR beta V- and J-gene trimming.

The sequenced sample was PBMCs. The chain has TRBV7-2 and TRBJ2-3; D uncertain. The clonotype comes from a man aged 40-49 years in good health and CMV-seropositive. The CDR3 DNA is TGTGCCAGCAGCTTGGTGGGCGCCAACACGGATACGCAGTATTTT. The encoded protein is CASSLVGANTDTQYF.